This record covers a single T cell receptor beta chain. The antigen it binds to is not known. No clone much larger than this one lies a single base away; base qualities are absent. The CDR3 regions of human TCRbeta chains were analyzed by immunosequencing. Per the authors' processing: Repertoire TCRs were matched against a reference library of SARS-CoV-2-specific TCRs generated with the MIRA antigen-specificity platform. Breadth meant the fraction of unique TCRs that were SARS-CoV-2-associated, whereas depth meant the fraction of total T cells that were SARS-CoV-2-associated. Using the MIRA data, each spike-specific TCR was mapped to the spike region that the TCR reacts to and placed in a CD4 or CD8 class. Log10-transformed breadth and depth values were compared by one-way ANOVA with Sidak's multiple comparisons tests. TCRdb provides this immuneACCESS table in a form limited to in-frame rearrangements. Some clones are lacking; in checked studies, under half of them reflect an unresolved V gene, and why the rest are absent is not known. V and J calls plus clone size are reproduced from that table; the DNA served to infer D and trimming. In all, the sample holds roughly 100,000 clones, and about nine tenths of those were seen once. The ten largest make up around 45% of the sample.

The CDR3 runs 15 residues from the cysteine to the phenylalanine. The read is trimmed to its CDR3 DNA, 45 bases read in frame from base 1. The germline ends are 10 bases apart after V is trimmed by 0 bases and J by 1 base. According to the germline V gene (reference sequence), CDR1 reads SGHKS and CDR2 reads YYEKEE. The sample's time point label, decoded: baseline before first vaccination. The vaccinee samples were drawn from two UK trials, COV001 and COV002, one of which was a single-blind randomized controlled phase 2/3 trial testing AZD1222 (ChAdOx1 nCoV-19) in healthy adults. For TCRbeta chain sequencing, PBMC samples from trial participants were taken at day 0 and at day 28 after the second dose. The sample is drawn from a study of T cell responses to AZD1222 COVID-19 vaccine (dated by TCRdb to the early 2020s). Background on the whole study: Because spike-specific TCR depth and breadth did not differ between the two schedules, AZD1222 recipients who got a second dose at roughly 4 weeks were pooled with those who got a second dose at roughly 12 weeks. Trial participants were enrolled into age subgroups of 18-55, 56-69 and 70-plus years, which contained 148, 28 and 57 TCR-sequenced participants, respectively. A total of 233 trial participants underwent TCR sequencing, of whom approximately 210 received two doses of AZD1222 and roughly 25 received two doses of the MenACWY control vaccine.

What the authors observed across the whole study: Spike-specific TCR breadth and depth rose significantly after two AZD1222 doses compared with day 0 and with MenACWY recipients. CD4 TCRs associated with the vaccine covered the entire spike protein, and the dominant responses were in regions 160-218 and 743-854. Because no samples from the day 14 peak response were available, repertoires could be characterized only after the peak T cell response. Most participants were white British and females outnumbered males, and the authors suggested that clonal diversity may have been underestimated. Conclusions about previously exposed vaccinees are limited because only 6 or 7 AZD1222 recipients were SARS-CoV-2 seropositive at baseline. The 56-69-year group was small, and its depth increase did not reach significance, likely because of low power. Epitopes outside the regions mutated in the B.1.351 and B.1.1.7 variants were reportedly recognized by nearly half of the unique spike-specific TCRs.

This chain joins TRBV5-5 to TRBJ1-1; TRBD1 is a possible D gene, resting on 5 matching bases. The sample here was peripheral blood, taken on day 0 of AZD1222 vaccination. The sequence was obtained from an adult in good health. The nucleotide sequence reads TGTGCCAGCAGCTTGGGACCAGGGAGGAACACTGAAGCTTTCTTT. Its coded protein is CASSLGPGRNTEAFF. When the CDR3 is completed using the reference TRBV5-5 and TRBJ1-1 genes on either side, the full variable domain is DAGVTQSPTHLIKTRGQQVTLRCSPISGHKSVSWYQQVLGQGPQFIFQYYEKEERGRGNFPDRFSARQFPNYSSELNVNALLLGDSALYLCASSLGPGRNTEAFFGQGTRLTVV.